Described below is a single TCR beta chain sequence and its context. Those who participated ranged in age from roughly 18 to 89 years and resided in some 24 US areas. In assigning cohorts, the study relied on participant-reported clinical history. The CDR3 is 13 amino acids. V lost 8 bases and J 5 bases, leaving 13 bases between the germline ends. This record belongs to a study of blood T cell repertoires in COVID-19. Turning to the study itself: Symptom resolution, clearance, or two negative PCRs marked donors in Cohort 3 as recovered. PBMCs, B-cell-depleted T cells, or T cells provided the cDNA or gDNA that made up the material.

Assay used: immunoSEQ multiplex PCR; TCRdb lists only in-frame clones, some missing. The sample yields about 150,000 clones, around 80% seen once. The clonotype originates from a woman aged 70-85 years in a cohort exposed to, infected with or recovered from COVID-19 (not recorded which). Specimen: PBMCs or T cells enriched from blood (not recorded which). V gene TRBV12-3 or TRBV12-4 combines with J gene TRBJ1-5, with D possibly being TRBD1 (5 bases). The CDR3 bases are TGTGCCAGCCGTTGGGGGGGGGATCAGCCCCAGCATTTT. Residues: CASRWGGDQPQHF.